Listed below are T cell receptor beta chains from one sample, sequenced in a study of a mutant IDH1 vaccine in newly diagnosed glioma. Clones were read by immunoSEQ multiplex PCR, and TCRdb kept only the in-frame ones, dropping some. Of about 38,000 clones in the sample, 80% to 95% were seen once. The sample here was PBMCs, taken from a glioma patient treated with radiotherapy, temozolomide or both. The source of these receptors is a man between 18 and 29 years old with glioma. CDR3s include the opening cysteine and the closing phenylalanine or tryptophan. Fields, in order: V gene, clone size, J gene, D gene, CDR3 DNA, CDR3 protein. D genes are given only for firm matches. Size is stated for part of the rows, as once, few or many counts, or as a class when the clone is expanded.

TRBV7-8,NA,TRBJ2-7,TRBD2,TGTGCCAGCAGCTCTAGGGGAGTCGCGGGAGTTTTCGAGCAGTACTTC,CASSSRGVAGVFEQYF
TRBV25-1,NA,TRBJ2-5,NA,TGTGCCAGCAGTGAGGGACGGAACCAAGAGACCCAGTACTTC,CASSEGRNQETQYF
TRBV7-2,NA,TRBJ1-2,NA,TGTGCCAGCAGCTCAAGGGGAAACTATGGCTACACCTTC,CASSSRGNYGYTF
TRBV6-4,NA,TRBJ2-3,TRBD1,TGTGCCAGCAGTGACAGGGGGCTGACAGATACGCAGTATTTT,CASSDRGLTDTQYF
TRBV2,NA,TRBJ1-1,NA,TGTGCCAGCAGTGCCCAGGGGAACCTGATGAGAGCTTTCTTT,CASSAQGNLMRAFF
TRBV7-2,NA,TRBJ1-2,NA,TGTGCCAGCAGCTTCGTCTCGACCTATGGCTACACCTTC,CASSFVSTYGYTF
TRBV29-1,NA,TRBJ1-4,NA,TGCAGCGTTGTAACCGCGTCAGGAAAACTGTTTTTT,CSVVTASGKLFF
TRBV10-3,NA,TRBJ2-1,TRBD1,TGTGCCATCAGTGCCCCGGGACAGGGTATAAATGAGCAGTTCTTC,CAISAPGQGINEQFF
TRBV18,NA,TRBJ1-5,NA,TGTGCCAGCTCACCTAGCAGTGGGAATCAGCCCCAGCATTTT,CASSPSSGNQPQHF
TRBV29-1,NA,TRBJ2-1,TRBD1,TGCAGCGTTGACGGGGTTCGAGACAGGGGCCACAATGAGCAGTTCTTC,CSVDGVRDRGHNEQFF
TRBV7-2,NA,TRBJ1-1,TRBD1,TGTGCCAGCAGCCGACAGGGGGCTGGCACTGAAGCTTTCTTT,CASSRQGAGTEAFF
TRBV9,NA,TRBJ2-1,NA,TGTGCCAGCAGCGGAGGGACACCCGGCTCCTACAATGAGCAGTTCTTC,CASSGGTPGSYNEQFF
TRBV29-1,NA,TRBJ2-3,TRBD2,TGCAGCGTTACTAGCGGACCCACAGATACGCAGTATTTT,CSVTSGPTDTQYF
TRBV10-2,NA,TRBJ1-2,NA,TGCGCCAGCAGTGAGACCCCGGCGGGAGGCTACACCTTC,CASSETPAGGYTF
TRBV7-8,NA,TRBJ2-2,TRBD2,TGTGCCAGCAGCTCCCCGGGACTAGCGGGAGAAGGAACCGGGGAGCTGTTTTTT,CASSSPGLAGEGTGELFF
TRBV27,NA,TRBJ1-5,NA,TGTGCCAGCAGTTTAAGGGTCGGGGGGGATCAGCCCCAGCATTTT,CASSLRVGGDQPQHF
TRBV7-9,NA,TRBJ2-6,NA,TGTGCCAGCAGCTTAGCTGGGGGCAGGACCGGGGCCAACGTCCTGACTTTC,CASSLAGGRTGANVLTF
TRBV19,NA,TRBJ1-5,NA,TGTGCCAGTACCTCATTCCCGGGTCAGCCCCAGCATTTT,CASTSFPGQPQHF
TRBV5-4,NA,TRBJ2-7,NA,TGTGCCAGCAGCCTGGGGGGGCGCTCCTACGAGCAGTACTTC,CASSLGGRSYEQYF
TRBV10-2,once,TRBJ2-7,NA,TGCGCCAGCAGTGAGTGGGACACCTCCTACGAGCAGTACTTC,CASSEWDTSYEQYF
TRBV28,NA,TRBJ1-1,NA,TGTGCCAGCAGTCCCACGGACAGGAACACTGAAGCTTTCTTT,CASSPTDRNTEAFF
TRBV18,NA,TRBJ2-7,TRBD1,TGTGCCAGCTCACCGCCTCCGGGACAGGGGCCACAGGAGCAGTACTTC,CASSPPPGQGPQEQYF
TRBV30,few,TRBJ2-7,NA,TGTGCCTGGAGTTTAAGCTCCTACGAGCAGTACTTC,CAWSLSSYEQYF
TRBV19,once,TRBJ1-1,NA,TGTGCCAGTAGTATAGGAGGACCTAACACTGAAGCTTTCTTT,CASSIGGPNTEAFF
TRBV14,NA,TRBJ1-2,NA,TGTGCCAGCAGCCAGCAGACAGCCTATGGCTACACCTTC,CASSQQTAYGYTF
TRBV5-4,NA,TRBJ2-7,TRBD2,TGTGCCAGCAGCTTCCGACTAGCGGGAGAGGACGAGCAGTACTTC,CASSFRLAGEDEQYF
TRBV5-8,NA,TRBJ2-1,TRBD1,TGTGCCAGCAGCTCCGGACAGGGACACAATGAGCAGTTCTTC,CASSSGQGHNEQFF
TRBV27,NA,TRBJ1-1,NA,TGTGCCAGCAGGAGGGGTAATCTCGAAGCTTTCTTT,CASRRGNLEAFF